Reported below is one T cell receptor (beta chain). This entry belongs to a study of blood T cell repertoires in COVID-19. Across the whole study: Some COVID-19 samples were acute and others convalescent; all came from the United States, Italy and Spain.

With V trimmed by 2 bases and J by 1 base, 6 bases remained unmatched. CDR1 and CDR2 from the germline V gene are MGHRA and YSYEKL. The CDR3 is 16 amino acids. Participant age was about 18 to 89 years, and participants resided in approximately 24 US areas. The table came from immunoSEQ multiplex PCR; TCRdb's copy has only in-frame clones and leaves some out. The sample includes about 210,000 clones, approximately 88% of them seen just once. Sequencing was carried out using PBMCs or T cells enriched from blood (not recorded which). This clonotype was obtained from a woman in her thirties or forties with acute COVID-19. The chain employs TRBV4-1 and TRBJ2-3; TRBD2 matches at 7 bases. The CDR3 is CASSQPTSGGTDTQYF. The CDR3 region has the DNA TGCGCCAGCAGCCAACCAACCAGCGGGGGCACAGATACGCAGTATTTT.